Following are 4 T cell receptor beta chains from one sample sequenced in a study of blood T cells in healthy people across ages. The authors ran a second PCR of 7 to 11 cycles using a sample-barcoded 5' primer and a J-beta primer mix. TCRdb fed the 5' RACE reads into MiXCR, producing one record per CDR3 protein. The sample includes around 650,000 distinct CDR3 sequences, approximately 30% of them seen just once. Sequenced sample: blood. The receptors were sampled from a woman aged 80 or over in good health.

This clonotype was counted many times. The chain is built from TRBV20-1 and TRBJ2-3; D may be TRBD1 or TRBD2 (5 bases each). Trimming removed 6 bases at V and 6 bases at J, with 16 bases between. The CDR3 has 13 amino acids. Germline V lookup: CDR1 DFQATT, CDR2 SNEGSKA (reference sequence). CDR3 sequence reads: CSALGRHGDTQYF. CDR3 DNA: TGCAGTGCCCTGGGACGGCACGGCGATACGCAGTATTTT.

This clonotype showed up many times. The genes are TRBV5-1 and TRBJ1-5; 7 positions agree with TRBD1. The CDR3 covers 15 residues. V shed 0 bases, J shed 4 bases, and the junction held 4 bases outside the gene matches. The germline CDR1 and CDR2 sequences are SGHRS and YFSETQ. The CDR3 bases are TGCGCCAGCAGCTTGGAGGGACAGCGAAATCAGCCCCAGCATTTT. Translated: CASSLEGQRNQPQHF.

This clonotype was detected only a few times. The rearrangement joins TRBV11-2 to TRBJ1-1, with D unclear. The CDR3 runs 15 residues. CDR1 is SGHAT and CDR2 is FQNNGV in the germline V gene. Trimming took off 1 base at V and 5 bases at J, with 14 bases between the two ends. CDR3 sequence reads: CASSLVTGGTTEAFF. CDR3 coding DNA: TGTGCCAGCAGCTTAGTCACCGGAGGCACGACTGAAGCTTTCTTT.

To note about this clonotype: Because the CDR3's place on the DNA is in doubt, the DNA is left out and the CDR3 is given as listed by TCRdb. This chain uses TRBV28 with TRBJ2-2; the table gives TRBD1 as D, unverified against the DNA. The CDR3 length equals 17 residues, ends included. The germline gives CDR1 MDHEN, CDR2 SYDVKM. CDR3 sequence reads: CASSSSTGGANTGELFF.